Here is one T cell receptor (beta chain) with its context. The antigen is unknown. Deep was the level used in running the assay. The method was immunoSEQ multiplex PCR; TCRdb's version includes in-frame clones alone and lacks a portion of them. The table has some 2,100,000 clones, about 93% seen once. This specimen belongs to a study of shared clonotypes between healthy human individuals. General study results and limits: Sorted-subset sequencing was shown by rarefaction to be incomplete despite large depth.

Germline CDR1 SGDLS, CDR2 YYNGEE. The length of the CDR3 is 16 residues. The trim removed 1 base at V and 3 bases at J, leaving 7 bases unmatched. Terminally differentiated effector memory CD45RA+ cells were left out of the naive CD8 fraction, which was CD45RO-negative and positively selected for CCR7. HIV-negative, healthy adults without recent acute infections or vaccinations were the donors. Caucasian adults residing in Nashville, Tennessee made up all the donors. Specimen: naive CD8+ T cells from PBMCs. The rearrangement links TRBV9 to TRBJ2-3; 8 bases align to TRBD2. The sequence derives from a man younger than 35 in good health. Some clones in this sample may be carry-over from other donors' samples. The CDR3 loop is CASSVSHGRATDTQYF. The CDR3 DNA is TGTGCCAGCAGCGTATCCCACGGGAGGGCGACAGATACGCAGTATTTT. The full variable domain, its missing parts supplied by reference TRBV9 and TRBJ2-3, is DSGVTQTPKHLITATGQRVTLRCSPRSGDLSVYWYQQSLDQGLQFLIQYYNGEERAKGNILERFSAQQFPDLHSELNLSSLELGDSALYFCASSVSHGRATDTQYFGPGTRLTVL.